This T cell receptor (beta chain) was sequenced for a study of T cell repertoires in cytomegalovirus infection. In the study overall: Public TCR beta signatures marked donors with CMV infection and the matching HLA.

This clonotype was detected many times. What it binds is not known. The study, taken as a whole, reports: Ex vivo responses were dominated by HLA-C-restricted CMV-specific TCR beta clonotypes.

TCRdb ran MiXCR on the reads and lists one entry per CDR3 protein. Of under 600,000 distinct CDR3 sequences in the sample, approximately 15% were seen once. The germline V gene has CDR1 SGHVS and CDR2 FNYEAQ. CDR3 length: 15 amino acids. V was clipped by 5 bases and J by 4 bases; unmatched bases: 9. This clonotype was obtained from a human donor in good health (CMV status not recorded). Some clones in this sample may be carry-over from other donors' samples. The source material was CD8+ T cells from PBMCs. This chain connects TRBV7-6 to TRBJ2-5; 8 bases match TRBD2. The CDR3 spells CASSPPGLGVETQYF. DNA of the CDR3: TGTGCCAGCAGCCCACCGGGACTAGGAGTAGAGACCCAGTACTTC.